The clone carrying this T cell receptor beta chain was counted ten times or more. The target antigen is unknown. CDR1 is SGHRS and CDR2 is YFSETQ in the germline V gene. V was trimmed by 4 bases and J by 3 bases, leaving 7 bases between them. The CDR3 extends over 12 amino acids. This sample was taken from a study of identical twins. General study findings and limits: There was an excess of low generation probability in the out-of-frame alpha sequences that twins shared.

Template switching added a universal primer binding site, and final cDNA carried unique molecular identifiers. TCRdb analysed the 5' RACE reads with MiXCR anew, one entry per CDR3 protein. Altogether some 600,000 distinct CDR3 sequences are present, about 7% being singletons, with the ten largest covering approximately 1.5%. The sample also formed part of further work on yellow fever vaccine responses in identical twins.

V is TRBV5-1 and J is TRBJ1-2; the D is unclear. Sequenced: PBMCs. The clonotype originates from a woman aged 18-29 years in good health. CDR3 in amino acids: CASSPDHYGYTF. The CDR3 DNA reads as TGCGCCAGCAGCCCGGACCACTATGGCTACACCTTC.